What follows are 18 T cell receptor beta chains derived from one specimen sequenced in a study of T cells in localized non-small cell lung cancer. Using immunoSEQ multiplex PCR, the repertoire was profiled, and TCRdb retains in-frame clones only, with some absent. The sample has about 53,000 clones; roughly 84% are singletons. The source was peripheral blood mononuclear cells, collected before any cancer treatment. All receptors come from a man aged 35-69 years with stage III lung adenocarcinoma.

This sequence joins TRBV9 and TRBJ1-1; no firm D call. The V gene lost 3 bases and the J gene lost 4 bases, with 13 bases spanning the gap. Looked up from germline, CDR1 is SGDLS and CDR2 is YYNGEE. The CDR3 is 14 amino acids. The CDR3 DNA reads TGTGCCAGCAGCGAGACGCCAAGGAGCACTGAAGCTTTCTTT. Protein product: CASSETPRSTEAFF.

The rearrangement joins TRBV10-3 to TRBJ2-7, with 8 bases identical to TRBD1. The CDR3 extends over 15 amino acids. The V gene end was trimmed by 5 bases and the J gene end by 2 bases; junction bases not matched to a gene: 8. Germline lookup yields CDR1 ENHRY and CDR2 SYGVKD. CDR3 sequence reads: CAISSMQGATYEQYF. The DNA for the CDR3 is TGTGCCATCAGTTCTATGCAGGGGGCTACCTACGAGCAGTACTTC.

The chain has TRBV28 and TRBJ2-5, with 12 bases fitting TRBD2. CDR1 is MDHEN, CDR2 SYDVKM, per germline. This CDR3 has 16 residues. J gave up 6 bases and V 1 base, and 6 bases lay outside the gene matches. The DNA for the CDR3 is TGTGCCAGCAGTTTATCCACTAGCGGGGGGTTCAAGACCCAGTACTTC. This translates into CASSLSTSGGFKTQYF. The whole variable domain, filled in from reference TRBV28 and TRBJ2-5, reads DVKVTQSSRYLVKRTGEKVFLECVQDMDHENMFWYRQDPGLGLRLIYFSYDVKMKEKGDIPEGYSVSREKKERFSLILESASTNQTSMYLCASSLSTSGGFKTQYFGPGTRLLVL.

This clone is deemed medium-sized (0.01 to 0.1%). This CDR3 is also generated by other DNA sequences in the sample. The chain links TRBV7-2 to TRBJ1-2; 9 positions agree with TRBD1. With V trimmed by 1 base and J by 7 bases, 1 base remained unmatched. Looked up from germline, CDR1 is SGHTA and CDR2 is FQGNSA. This CDR3 has 13 amino acids. The CDR3 nucleotides are TGTGCCAGCAGCTTAGTACAGGGGGCTGGCTACACCTTC. It codes for CASSLVQGAGYTF.

This clone was detected once. The chain has TRBV9 and TRBJ2-3, with 10 bases aligning to TRBD2. Germline V gives CDR1 SGDLS, CDR2 YYNGEE. The CDR3 has 15 residues. With 4 bases clipped from V and 2 bases from J, the junction kept 4 bases outside the gene matches. CDR3 sequence: CASSLSGGITDTQYF. The DNA of the CDR3 is TGTGCCAGCAGCCTTAGCGGGGGGATCACAGATACGCAGTATTTT.

The genes are TRBV27 and TRBJ1-6, with D perhaps matching TRBD1 (5 bases). The CDR3 sequence is 15 residues long. CDR1 MNHEY and CDR2 SMNVEV come from the germline V gene (reference sequence). Trimming removed 8 bases at V and 0 bases at J, with 11 bases between. CDR3 coding DNA: TGTGCCAGCGGTCAGGGAAGCTCCTATAATTCACCCCTCCACTTT. Translation gives CASGQGSSYNSPLHF.

J is TRBJ2-5 and V is TRBV7-2; TRBD1 aligns across 8 bases. J lost 5 bases, V lost 5 bases, and 7 bases had no gene match. This CDR3 has 14 residues. Germline V gene lookup returns CDR1 SGHTA and CDR2 FQGNSA. DNA for the CDR3: TGTGCCAGCAGCCCGGACAGGGTTTCGGAGACCCAGTACTTC. It codes for CASSPDRVSETQYF. Variable domain in full (rest from reference TRBV7-2 and TRBJ2-5): GAGVSQSPSNKVTEKGKDVELRCDPISGHTALYWYRQSLGQGLEFLIYFQGNSAPDKSGLPSDRFSAERTGGSVSTLTIQRTQQEDSAVYLCASSPDRVSETQYFGPGTRLLVL.

The gene calls are TRBV29-1 and TRBJ1-1, with D possibly matching TRBD1 (5 bases). Germline-derived CDR1 and CDR2 are SQVTM and ANQGSEA. The CDR3 totals 14 residues. V was trimmed by 5 bases and J by 0 bases, leaving 13 bases between them. CDR3: CSVTGQIMNTEAFF. As DNA, the CDR3 is TGCAGCGTTACGGGGCAGATTATGAACACTGAAGCTTTCTTT.

The chain carries TRBV9 and TRBJ2-3, with TRBD2 matching 7 bases. The V and J ends lost 4 bases and 4 bases, in that order; junction bases with no gene match: 3. Germline V gene data show CDR1 as SGDLS and CDR2 as YYNGEE. The CDR3 runs to 13 residues. The chain's CDR3 is CASSLGGADTQYF. As DNA, the CDR3 is TGTGCCAGCAGCCTTGGGGGGGCAGATACGCAGTATTTT. The complete variable domain, with remaining parts taken from reference TRBV9 and TRBJ2-3, reads DSGVTQTPKHLITATGQRVTLRCSPRSGDLSVYWYQQSLDQGLQFLIQYYNGEERAKGNILERFSAQQFPDLHSELNLSSLELGDSALYFCASSLGGADTQYFGPGTRLTVL.

The rearrangement uses TRBV7-9 and TRBJ2-1, with D maybe TRBD2 (6 bases). The CDR3 length is 16 residues. Trimming cost V 2 bases and J 1 base, with 12 bases left between them. CDR1 SEHNR and CDR2 FQNEAQ come from the germline V gene (reference sequence). The CDR3 DNA sequence: TGTGCCAGCAGCTTATATGACGGGAGTTCCTACAATGAGCAGTTCTTC. Its protein is CASSLYDGSSYNEQFF.

This clone was detected a few times. The identical CDR3 is also encoded by other nucleotide sequences in the sample. The J gene is TRBJ2-3, the V gene TRBV7-9; D remains unclear. This CDR3 has 11 residues. The germline V and J ends were trimmed by 2 bases and 4 bases, with 1 base remaining between them. The V gene's germline CDR1 is SEHNR and CDR2 FQNEAQ (reference sequence). The CDR3 protein is CASSLSDTQYF. CDR3 in DNA: TGTGCCAGCAGCTTATCAGATACGCAGTATTTT.

This sequence joins TRBV7-6 and TRBJ2-1, with TRBD2 matching over 10 bases. Looked up from germline, CDR1 is SGHVS and CDR2 is FNYEAQ. V gave up 2 bases and J gave up 7 bases; unmatched junction bases: 8. The CDR3 sequence is 16 residues long. CDR3 residues: CASSLTASGSGNEQFF. The CDR3 nucleotides are TGTGCCAGCAGCTTAACGGCTAGCGGGAGCGGTAATGAGCAGTTCTTC. Filled out from reference TRBV7-6 and TRBJ2-1, the complete variable domain reads GAGVSQSPRYKVTKRGQDVALRCDPISGHVSLYWYRQALGQGPEFLTYFNYEAQQDKSGLPNDRFSAERPEGSISTLTIQRTEQRDSAMYRCASSLTASGSGNEQFFGPGTRLTVL.

This clone was seen only once. The chain recombines TRBV6-1 with TRBJ2-3, with TRBD2 as a possible D gene (7 bases). CDR1 and CDR2 from the germline V gene are MNHNS and SASEGT. Trimming removed 2 bases from V and 4 bases from J, with 16 bases in between. The CDR3 consists of 16 residues. In DNA, the CDR3 is TGTGCCAGCAGTGAACGGCGGGGGCTACGCGCAGATACGCAGTATTTT. It encodes CASSERRGLRADTQYF.

The chain combines TRBV9 with TRBJ2-5; 8 bases agree with TRBD1. The CDR3 loop spans 14 amino acids. V gave up 3 bases and J gave up 1 base; unmatched junction bases: 2. The germline V gene encodes CDR1 SGDLS and CDR2 YYNGEE. The CDR3 region has the DNA TGTGCCAGCAGCGGGACAGGGACCCAAGAGACCCAGTACTTC. It is translated as CASSGTGTQETQYF.

The rearrangement uses TRBV27 and TRBJ2-7; D not resolved. The V gene lost 5 bases and the J gene lost 0 bases, with 14 bases spanning the gap. This CDR3 region has 15 residues. Germline CDR1 MNHEY, CDR2 SMNVEV (reference sequence). CDR3 in DNA: TGTGCCAGCAGTCCCTCAGGATGGGGCTCCTACGAGCAGTACTTC. The encoded protein is CASSPSGWGSYEQYF.

This clone was seen a single time. This chain links TRBV9 with TRBJ1-4; D is uncertain. The CDR3 totals 16 residues. Germline loops: CDR1 SGDLS, CDR2 YYNGEE. V lost 0 bases, J lost 2 bases, and 11 bases lay in between. Here the CDR3 reads CASSVDPAHTNEKLFF. The CDR3 DNA is TGTGCCAGCAGCGTAGACCCGGCCCACACTAATGAAAAACTGTTTTTT.

V gene TRBV7-2 combines with J gene TRBJ1-3, with D possibly being TRBD1 (5 bases). The V gene's germline CDR1 is SGHTA and CDR2 FQGNSA. Trimming removed 1 base from V and 3 bases from J, with 10 bases in between. This CDR3 has 15 residues. The CDR3 nucleotides read TGTGCCAGCAGCTTAGGTGGGGGATATGGAAACACCATATATTTT. It specifies CASSLGGGYGNTIYF.

CDR3 nucleotide sequence: TGTGCCAGCAGTTTCCCCTCAGATACGCAGTATTTT. It encodes CASSFPSDTQYF. The chain carries TRBV6-6 and TRBJ2-3; D is uncertain. The CDR3 runs 12 residues. Trimming cost V 4 bases and J 4 bases, with 6 bases left between them. Germline V gene sequence: CDR1 MNHNY, CDR2 SVGAGI (reference sequence).